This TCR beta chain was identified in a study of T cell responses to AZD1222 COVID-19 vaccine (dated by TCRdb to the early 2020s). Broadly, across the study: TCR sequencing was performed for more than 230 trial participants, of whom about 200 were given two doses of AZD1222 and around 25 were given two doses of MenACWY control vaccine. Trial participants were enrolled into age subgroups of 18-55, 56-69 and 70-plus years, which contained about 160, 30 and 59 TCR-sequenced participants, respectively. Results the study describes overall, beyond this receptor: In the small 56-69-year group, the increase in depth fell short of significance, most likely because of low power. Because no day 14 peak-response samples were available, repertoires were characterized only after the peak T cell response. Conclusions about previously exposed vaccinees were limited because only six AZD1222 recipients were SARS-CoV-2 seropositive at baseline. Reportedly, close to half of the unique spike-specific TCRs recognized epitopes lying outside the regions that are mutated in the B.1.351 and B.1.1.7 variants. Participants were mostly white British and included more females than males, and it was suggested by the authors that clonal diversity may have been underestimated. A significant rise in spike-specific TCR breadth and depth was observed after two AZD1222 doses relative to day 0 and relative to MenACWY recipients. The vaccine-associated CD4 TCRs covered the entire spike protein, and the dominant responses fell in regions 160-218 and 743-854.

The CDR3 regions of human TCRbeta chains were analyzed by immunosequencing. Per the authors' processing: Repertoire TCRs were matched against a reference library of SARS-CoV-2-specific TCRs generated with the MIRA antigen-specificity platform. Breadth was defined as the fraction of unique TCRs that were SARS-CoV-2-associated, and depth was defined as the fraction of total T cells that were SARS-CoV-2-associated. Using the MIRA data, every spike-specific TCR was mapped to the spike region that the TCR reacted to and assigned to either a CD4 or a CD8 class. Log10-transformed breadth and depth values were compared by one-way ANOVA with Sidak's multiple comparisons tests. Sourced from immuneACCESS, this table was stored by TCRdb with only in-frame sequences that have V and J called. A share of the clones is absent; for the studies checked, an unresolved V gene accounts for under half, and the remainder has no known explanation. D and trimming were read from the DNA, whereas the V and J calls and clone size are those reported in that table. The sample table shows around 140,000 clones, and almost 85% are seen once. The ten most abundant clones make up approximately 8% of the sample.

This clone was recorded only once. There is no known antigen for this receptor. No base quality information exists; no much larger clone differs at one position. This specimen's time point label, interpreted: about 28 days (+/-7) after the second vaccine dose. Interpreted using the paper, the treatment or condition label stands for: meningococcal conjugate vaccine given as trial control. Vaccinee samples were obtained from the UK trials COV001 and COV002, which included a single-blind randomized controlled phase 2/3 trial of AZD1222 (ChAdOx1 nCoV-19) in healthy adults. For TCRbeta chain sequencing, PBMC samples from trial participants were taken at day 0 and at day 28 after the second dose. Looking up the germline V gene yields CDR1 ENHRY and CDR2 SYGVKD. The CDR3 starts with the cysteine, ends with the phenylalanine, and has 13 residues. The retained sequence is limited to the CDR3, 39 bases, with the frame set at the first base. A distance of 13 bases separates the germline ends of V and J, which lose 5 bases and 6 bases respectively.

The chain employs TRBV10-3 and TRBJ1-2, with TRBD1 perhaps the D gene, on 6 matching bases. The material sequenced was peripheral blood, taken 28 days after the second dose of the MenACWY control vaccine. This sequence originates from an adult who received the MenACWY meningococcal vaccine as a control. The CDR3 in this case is CAISNGQFDGYTF. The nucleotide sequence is TGTGCCATCAGTAATGGACAGTTCGATGGCTACACCTTC.